This entry lists 15 T cell receptor beta chains sequenced from one sample in a study of blood T cell repertoires in COVID-19. TCRdb keeps only in-frame clones here, not all; method: immunoSEQ multiplex PCR. There are fewer than 500,000 clones in the sample; over 65% occur only once, and more than 0.85% lies in the top ten. The specimen was peripheral blood. The receptors stem from a human donor with acute or convalescent COVID-19. The donor label of this sample is uncertain.

The genes are TRBV6-5 and TRBJ2-7; 10 bases agree with TRBD2. Germline CDR1 and CDR2: MNHEY and SVGAGI. Germline trimming cut 11 bases from V and 6 bases from J; bases unmatched to any gene: 7. The length of the CDR3 is 12 residues. CDR3: CACGLAVAEQYF. In nucleotides, the CDR3 is TGTGCCTGCGGACTAGCGGTCGCCGAGCAGTACTTC.

The sample holds one count of this clone. The J gene is TRBJ1-4, the V gene TRBV7-9; 9 bases line up with TRBD1. The CDR3 runs 15 residues. The ends lost 3 bases at V and 3 bases at J; junction bases unmatched: 2. Germline CDR1 reads SEHNR; CDR2 reads FQNEAQ (reference sequence). For the CDR3, the DNA is TGTGCCAGCAGCTTTGACAGGGGGGCTAATGAAAAACTGTTTTTT. This sequence encodes CASSFDRGANEKLFF. Supplemented by reference TRBV7-9 and TRBJ1-4, the full variable domain reads DTGVSQNPRHKITKRGQNVTFRCDPISEHNRLYWYRQTLGQGPEFLTYFQNEAQLEKSRLLSDRFSAERPKGSFSTLEIQRTEQGDSAMYLCASSFDRGANEKLFFGSGTQLSVL.

The chain is built from TRBV19 and TRBJ1-5; 7 bases agree with TRBD1. The CDR3 has 14 amino acids. Germline trimming cut 2 bases from V and 8 bases from J; bases unmatched to any gene: 6. The germline CDR1 and CDR2 sequences are LNHDA and SQIVND (reference sequence). CDR3 residues: CASSILTGWKPQHF. Here the CDR3 DNA reads TGTGCCAGTAGTATACTGACAGGGTGGAAGCCCCAGCATTTT.

The chain carries TRBV18 and TRBJ1-4, with unresolved D. Trimming left V 2 bases short and J 0 bases short, with 13 bases between. CDR3 length equals 17 residues. Germline loops: CDR1 KGHSH, CDR2 LQKENI. The CDR3, as DNA: TGTGCCAGCTCACCAAATCCTTTTACTGCAACTAATGAAAAACTGTTTTTT. Amino acids: CASSPNPFTATNEKLFF.

J is TRBJ1-5 and V is TRBV19; 8 nucleotides line up with TRBD1. This CDR3 has 18 residues. Germline CDR1 LNHDA, CDR2 SQIVND (reference sequence). The V gene end was trimmed by 3 bases and the J gene end by 1 base; junction bases not matched to a gene: 11. The CDR3 nucleotides are TGTGCCAGTAGTATTTGGGCAGGGGGCAAACAAAGCAATCAGCCCCAGCATTTT. This gives the protein CASSIWAGGKQSNQPQHF.

Concerning this clone itself: Distinct nucleotide sequences in the sample also encode this CDR3. The chain combines TRBV5-1 with TRBJ1-1; D gene uncertain. V lost 0 bases and J lost 1, with 7 bases in between. The CDR3 is made up of 14 amino acids. Germline assignment: CDR1 SGHRS and CDR2 YFSETQ. The CDR3 DNA reads TGCGCCAGCAGCTTGGAGCGGGGGAACACTGAAGCTTTCTTT. Translating gives CASSLERGNTEAFF.

This clone came up once. This chain joins TRBV5-1 and TRBJ1-2; TRBD1 matches 7 bases. Germline CDR1 reads SGHRS; CDR2 reads YFSETQ. J lost 6 bases, V lost 4 bases, and 9 bases had no gene match. CDR3 length equals 14 residues. The CDR3 DNA is TGCGCCAGCAGCGCCCTACAGGGGAGCCATGGCTACACCTTC. Its protein is CASSALQGSHGYTF. The variable domain in full, completed from reference TRBV5-1 and TRBJ1-2, reads KAGVTQTPRYLIKTRGQQVTLSCSPISGHRSVSWYQQTPGQGLQFLFEYFSETQRNKGNFPGRFSGRQFSNSRSEMNVSTLELGDSALYLCASSALQGSHGYTFGSGTRLTVV.

V and J are TRBV10-1 and TRBJ2-4, with a possible D match to TRBD1 (5 bases). The CDR3 spans 14 residues. CDR1 and CDR2 from the germline V gene are WNHNN and SYGVQD (reference sequence). CDR3 in amino acids: CATQPRDMKNIQYF. CDR3 nucleotide sequence: TGCGCTACGCAACCCAGGGATATGAAAAACATTCAGTACTTC.

V is TRBV28 and J is TRBJ2-7; D is undetermined. Trimming cost V 7 bases and J 7 bases, with 20 bases left between them. The CDR3 sequence is 14 residues long. Germline V gene sequence: CDR1 MDHEN, CDR2 SYDVKM. The CDR3 nucleotides read TGTGCCAGCAATGGGCCGCTAAAATTCTCGGAGCAGTACTTC. The encoded protein is CASNGPLKFSEQYF.

The chain joins TRBV19 to TRBJ2-7; D is unresolved. This CDR3 has 14 amino acids. CDR1 is LNHDA, CDR2 SQIVND, per germline (reference sequence). With 3 bases removed from V and 6 bases from J, the gap between germline ends came to 15 bases. In nucleotides, the CDR3 is TGTGCCAGTAGTATCCGGAGTAGAGAAGCCGAGCAGTACTTC. Its protein product is CASSIRSREAEQYF. Full variable domain (remainder filled in from reference TRBV19 and TRBJ2-7): DGGITQSPKYLFRKEGQNVTLSCEQNLNHDAMYWYRQDPGQGLRLIYYSQIVNDFQKGDIAEGYSVSREKKESFPLTVTSAQKNPTAFYLCASSIRSREAEQYFGPGTRLTVT.

The chain carries TRBV28 and TRBJ1-1; D is unclear. Trimming shortened V by 6 bases and J by 5 bases, and 13 bases separated the two germline ends. The CDR3 spans 13 residues. Germline-derived CDR1 and CDR2 are MDHEN and SYDVKM. CDR3 bases: TGTGCCAGCAGCCCGCGTCGTCGAACTGAAGCTTTCTTT. It specifies CASSPRRRTEAFF.

The chain is built from TRBV19 and TRBJ2-7, with 14 bases matching TRBD2. The length of the CDR3 is 17 residues. From germline, CDR1 is LNHDA and CDR2 SQIVND (reference sequence). The junction had 13 bases not matched to a gene; V was cut back by 6 bases and J by 6 bases. CDR3 in amino acids: CASSSNLGTSGRFEQYF. CDR3 nucleotides: TGTGCCAGTAGCTCAAACCTAGGGACTAGCGGGAGATTCGAGCAGTACTTC.

This rearrangement joins TRBV3-1 (or the pseudogene TRBV3-2) to TRBJ1-2; D not resolved. Germline CDR1 LGHDT, CDR2 YNNKEL (reference sequence). CDR3 length equals 14 residues. The ends were cut back, 4 bases at V and 0 bases at J, with 9 bases in the middle. The CDR3 sequence is CASSLLHTNYGYTF. DNA for the CDR3: TGTGCCAGCAGCCTGCTTCACACTAACTATGGCTACACCTTC.

This clone was counted a few times. The chain has TRBV3-1 (or the pseudogene TRBV3-2) and TRBJ1-6; D is perhaps TRBD1 (5 bases). Germline assignment: CDR1 LGHDT and CDR2 YNNKEL (reference sequence). The CDR3 has 15 residues. V was clipped by 4 bases and J by 9 bases, with 16 bases between them. CDR3: CASSLKQVASSPLHF. DNA for the CDR3: TGTGCCAGCAGCCTCAAACAGGTGGCGAGTTCACCCCTCCACTTT.

CDR3 nucleotides: TGTGCCAGCAGCTTAGCAGGGGGCTTCAATCAGCCCCAGCATTTT. Translation gives CASSLAGGFNQPQHF. The gene calls are TRBV7-6 and TRBJ1-5, with 7 bases aligning to TRBD1. The length of the CDR3 is 15 residues. With V trimmed by 0 bases and J by 3 bases, 2 bases remained unmatched. Germline CDR1 and CDR2: SGHVS and FNYEAQ.